This paragraph reports one TCR beta chain. The sample comes from a study of low-dose radiotherapy and immunotherapy resistance in tumors. First-strand cDNA used TRAV- and TRBV-specific primers, covering alpha and beta chains. TCRs were amplified for roughly 22 PCR cycles with a constant-region primer and V-primer adapter. TCRdb re-analysed the reads in MiXCR, keeping a single row per CDR3 protein. This sample has approximately 100,000 distinct CDR3 sequences, with roughly 20% found just once. Documented time point: after trial treatment. Treatment specified: LDRT plus nivolumab, ipilimumab, low-dose cyclophosphamide and aspirin (RACIN trial). CDR3 length equals 15 residues. Between the trimmed V and J ends, which lost 1 base and 5 bases, there was a span of 15 bases. CDR1 and CDR2 (germline): PRHDT, FYEKMQ (reference sequence).

Material: PBMCs, obtained after low-dose radiotherapy plus immunotherapy. This clonotype was obtained from a male donor with prostate cancer. The chain employs TRBV13 and TRBJ2-7, with TRBD2 as a possible D gene (7 bases). The CDR3 bases are TGTGCCAGCAGCTTAGCCGGTGAGGGGGGGCACGAGCAGTACTTC. Translation: CASSLAGEGGHEQYF.